The following is a T cell receptor (beta chain) sequence with its context. As processed by the authors: Reference gene primer amplification gave estimated nucleated cell counts. TCRdb keeps only in-frame clones here, not all; method: immunoSEQ multiplex PCR. Clonal size and the V and J genes are those of that table, whereas D and trimming came from the DNA. The sample lists fewer than 350,000 clones, around 85% occurring once. These data originate in a study of blood T cell repertoires in COVID-19. Study-level background: The samples span acute and convalescent COVID-19 from the United States, Italy and Spain. T cells, B-cell-depleted T cells, or PBMCs provided the cDNA or gDNA that served as material.

CDR3 size: 14 residues. Germline V gene lookup returns CDR1 SGHVS and CDR2 FQNEAQ. With 5 bases removed from V and 4 bases from J, the gap between germline ends came to 15 bases. This clonotype was obtained from a woman aged 30 to 39 who had recovered from COVID-19. Sequenced: peripheral blood. The V and J genes are TRBV7-8 and TRBJ2-7; D is perhaps TRBD2 (6 bases). CDR3 in DNA: TGTGCCAGCAGCGCCCGCCTAGCGTGGTACGAGCAGTACTTC. Translating it yields CASSARLAWYEQYF.